The rows below give T cell receptor beta chains drawn from one sample of a study of post-analysis software for immune sequencing data. Each CDR3 protein gets one entry after TCRdb re-called the PCR reads with MiXCR. The sample yields 750,000 to 900,000 distinct CDR3 sequences, about 43% seen once. The specimen was blood. The receptors originated from a girl aged 5-17 years with multiple sclerosis. Each CDR3 is given with its conserved first and last residue. A D gene is named only where the DNA matches it firmly. Expanded clones get a size class; other rows say once, few or many, or leave the size out.

clone_size j_call v_call d_call cdr3_aa cdr3_nt
- TRBJ2-6 TRBV19 - CASSQGSANVLTF TGTGCCAGTAGTCAGGGGAGCGCCAACGTCCTGACTTTC
- TRBJ2-1 TRBV6-5 TRBD1 CASSLQGPSSYNEQFF TGTGCCAGCAGTCTACAGGGGCCGAGTTCCTACAATGAGCAGTTCTTC
- TRBJ2-7 TRBV7-9 - CASSPSAGSGTYEQYF TGTGCCAGCAGCCCTTCGGCGGGGTCGGGGACCTACGAGCAGTACTTC
- TRBJ2-7 TRBV6-2/TRBV6-3 - CASTKVGGTYEQYF TGTGCCAGCACCAAAGTCGGGGGAACCTACGAGCAGTACTTC
- TRBJ2-3 TRBV5-1 - CASSFGRGNTDTQYF TGCGCCAGCAGCTTCGGCCGAGGGAACACAGATACGCAGTATTTT
- TRBJ2-5 TRBV20-1 - CSARDVPGRVKETQYF TGCAGTGCTAGAGATGTTCCAGGCAGGGTCAAAGAGACCCAGTACTTC
- TRBJ1-5 TRBV4-2 - CASSQELVSSNQPQHF TGTGCCAGCAGCCAAGAATTAGTAAGTAGCAATCAGCCCCAGCATTTT
- TRBJ2-1 TRBV12-3/TRBV12-4 TRBD2 CASSLQLADNEQFF TGTGCCAGCAGTTTACAACTAGCGGACAATGAGCAGTTCTTC
- TRBJ2-3 TRBV5-1 TRBD2 CASSSGTTADTQYF TGCGCCAGCAGCTCAGGGACTACAGCAGATACGCAGTATTTT
few TRBJ1-2 TRBV12-3/TRBV12-4 - CASSPRGLENYGYTF TGTGCCAGCAGCCCTCGTGGGTTAGAGAACTATGGCTACACCTTC
- TRBJ1-5 TRBV12-3/TRBV12-4 - CASSPTSRSNQPQHF TGTGCCAGCAGTCCCACATCGCGGAGCAATCAGCCCCAGCATTTT
- TRBJ2-3 TRBV25-1 - CASSEYGRGVTDTQYF TGTGCCAGCAGTGAATATGGCAGGGGAGTCACAGATACGCAGTATTTT
- TRBJ2-3 TRBV7-9 TRBD1 CASSPQGAMQYF TGTGCCAGCAGTCCCCAGGGGGCGATGCAGTATTTT
- TRBJ1-6 TRBV11-2 - CASSFIPLDSPLHF TGTGCCAGCAGCTTTATCCCACTGGATTCACCCCTCCACTTT
many TRBJ2-1 TRBV5-1 - CASSLSGWVSDSSSYNEQFF TGCGCCAGCAGCTTATCGGGCTGGGTCAGCGACTCGAGCTCCTACAATGAGCAGTTCTTC
- TRBJ2-7 TRBV28 TRBD2 CASSLSGLATTYEQYF TGTGCCAGCAGTTTATCGGGACTAGCGACCACCTACGAGCAGTACTTC
- TRBJ1-2 TRBV5-1 TRBD1 CASSLGGTGPNYGYTF TGCGCCAGCAGCCTCGGCGGGACAGGCCCTAACTATGGCTACACCTTC
- TRBJ2-7 TRBV28 TRBD2 CASSFRGLAVEQYF TGTGCCAGCAGTTTCCGGGGACTAGCGGTCGAGCAGTACTTC
- TRBJ1-1 TRBV27 - CASSRYGPNTEAFF TGTGCCAGCAGCCGATATGGGCCGAACACTGAAGCTTTCTTT
few TRBJ2-3 TRBV5-1 - CASSRGGGTSTDTQYF TGCGCCAGCAGCAGGGGGGGCGGAACCAGCACAGATACGCAGTATTTT
- TRBJ2-4 TRBV6-6 - CASSYSDQNQYF TGTGCCAGCAGTTACTCGGACCAGAACCAGTACTTC
few TRBJ1-2 TRBV6-5 TRBD1 CASSFTGGDGYTF TGTGCCAGCAGTTTTACAGGGGGCGACGGCTACACCTTC
- TRBJ2-4 TRBV6-2/TRBV6-3 - CASTFGAYEQYF -
once TRBJ1-1 TRBV4-2 TRBD1 CASSQEVRQGGSEAFF TGTGCCAGCAGCCAAGAGGTGAGACAGGGCGGATCTGAAGCTTTCTTT
- TRBJ1-2 TRBV7-9 TRBD1 CAGGTGDFYGYTF TGTGCCGGTGGGACAGGGGATTTCTATGGCTACACCTTC
few TRBJ2-1 TRBV2 - CASSEGAWQTYNEQFF TGTGCCAGCAGTGAAGGGGCCTGGCAAACCTACAATGAGCAGTTCTTC
few TRBJ1-2 TRBV9 TRBD1 CASSAGTGFPNYGYTF TGTGCCAGCAGCGCCGGGACAGGTTTCCCTAACTATGGCTACACCTTC
many TRBJ2-1 TRBV29-1 - CSVDNEQFF TGCAGCGTTGATAATGAGCAGTTCTTC
- TRBJ2-5 TRBV28 TRBD2 CVSSRSGRVETQYF TGTGTCAGCAGCCGTAGCGGGAGAGTAGAGACCCAGTACTTC
- TRBJ2-7 TRBV5-1 - CASSLEIYEGPEQYF TGCGCCAGCAGCTTGGAGATCTATGAGGGCCCCGAGCAGTACTTC
- TRBJ2-7 TRBV7-9 - CASSSQLIEQYF TGTGCCAGCAGCTCCCAATTGATAGAGCAGTACTTC
- TRBJ2-3 TRBV7-2 - CASSLAGHDTDTQYF TGTGCCAGCAGCTTAGCGGGACATGACACAGATACGCAGTATTTT
- TRBJ2-4 TRBV3-1 TRBD1 CASSPGPGGNIQYF TGTGCCAGCAGCCCGGGCCCAGGGGGCAACATTCAGTACTTC
- TRBJ2-1 TRBV7-9 - CASSLGDNPITDEQFF TGTGCCAGCAGCTTAGGAGACAACCCCATCACGGATGAGCAGTTCTTC
- TRBJ2-7 TRBV10-3 - CAISGSVTYEQYF TGTGCCATCAGTGGCAGTGTAACCTACGAGCAGTACTTC
- TRBJ1-1 TRBV12-3/TRBV12-4 - CASSWGTVNTEAFF TGTGCCAGCAGCTGGGGGACCGTGAACACTGAAGCTTTCTTT
once TRBJ2-6 TRBV6-1 - CASRDGGPKASGANVLTF TGTGCCAGCAGAGACGGGGGCCCAAAAGCATCTGGGGCCAACGTCCTGACTTTC
- TRBJ1-1 TRBV12-3/TRBV12-4 TRBD1 CASSRGTAEAFF TGTGCCAGCAGCCGCGGGACAGCTGAAGCTTTCTTT
- TRBJ2-7 TRBV7-2 - CASSLALTGPYEQYF TGTGCCAGCAGCTTAGCTCTAACAGGGCCCTACGAGCAGTACTTC
once TRBJ2-7 TRBV27 - CASSLSYGAASVDEQYF TGTGCCAGCAGTTTATCCTACGGGGCCGCGTCCGTCGACGAGCAGTACTTC
- TRBJ2-7 TRBV18 - CASSPPATALYEQYF TGTGCCAGCTCACCACCTGCGACAGCTTTATACGAGCAGTACTTC
- TRBJ1-2 TRBV9 TRBD1 CASSPTTGGNGYTF TGTGCCAGCAGCCCGACGACAGGGGGCAATGGCTACACCTTC
- TRBJ2-1 TRBV12-3/TRBV12-4 TRBD2 CASSSGTSGQEQFF TGTGCCAGCAGTTCCGGGACTAGCGGTCAGGAGCAGTTCTTC
- TRBJ2-5 TRBV7-6 - CASSTSGSQETQYF TGTGCCAGCAGCACCTCAGGGTCCCAAGAGACCCAGTACTTC
- TRBJ2-3 TRBV20-1 TRBD2 CSLREMGSTDTQYF TGCAGCCTGCGGGAGATGGGTTCCACAGATACGCAGTATTTT
few TRBJ2-3 TRBV15 TRBD2 CATSRGLAREIGGTDTQYF TGTGCCACCAGCAGGGGACTAGCGCGGGAGATTGGGGGCACAGATACGCAGTATTTT
- TRBJ2-7 TRBV14 - CASSQDFVSTYEQYF TGTGCCAGCAGCCAAGATTTTGTCAGCACCTACGAGCAGTACTTC
- TRBJ2-1 TRBV11-1 - CASSLVGVDEQFF TGTGCCAGCAGCTTAGTAGGGGTCGATGAGCAGTTCTTC
- TRBJ1-1 TRBV18 TRBD1 CASSLTSGGMNTEAFF TGTGCCAGCTCACTCACATCAGGGGGCATGAACACTGAAGCTTTCTTT
few TRBJ2-1 TRBV12-3/TRBV12-4 TRBD1 CASSFPGTGHNEQFF TGTGCCAGCAGTTTTCCCGGGACAGGCCACAATGAGCAGTTCTTC
- TRBJ2-1 TRBV29-1 TRBD2 CSARAGGRGNEQFF TGCAGCGCCAGAGCGGGAGGCCGGGGTAATGAGCAGTTCTTT
few TRBJ1-2 TRBV7-6 - CASSADGANYGYTF TGTGCCAGCAGCGCCGACGGTGCTAACTATGGCTACACCTTC
few TRBJ2-7 TRBV20-1 - CSARDLSRFGSSYEQYF TGCAGTGCTAGAGATTTATCGAGGTTCGGGAGCTCCTACGAGCAGTACTTC
few TRBJ2-1 TRBV19 TRBD2 CASSTLAGEDNEQFF TGTGCCAGTAGTACCCTAGCGGGAGAAGACAATGAGCAGTTCTTC
- TRBJ1-3 TRBV11-2 - CASSFTRTGGHSGNTIYF TGTGCCAGCAGCTTTACCCGAACGGGGGGTCATTCTGGAAACACCATATATTTT
- TRBJ2-5 TRBV7-2 TRBD2 CASSSWEGQETQYF TGTGCCAGCAGCTCCTGGGAGGGGCAAGAGACCCAGTACTTC
- TRBJ2-1 TRBV6-5 - CASSYSGLVGNEQFF TGTGCCAGCAGTTACTCCGGGCTAGTAGGTAATGAGCAGTTCTTC